This entry lists 27 T cell receptor beta chains sequenced from one sample in a study of long-term antiretroviral therapy in people with HIV (dated by TCRdb to the early 2020s). Sequencing of the TRB variable region was done with the immunoSEQ hsTCRB v3.0 assay at survey level resolution. In TCRdb, the immuneACCESS table is reduced to in-frame sequences with V and J assigned. These tables do not hold every clone; where another copy was compared, an unresolved V gene accounts for under half, and the others remain unexplained. This sample holds about 35,000 clones; about 94% were observed only once. The top ten constitute roughly 4% of the sample. Sequencing was performed on unsorted PBMCs, taken 4.1 years after starting antiretroviral therapy. The source is a woman aged 50 to 60 with HIV.

The chain recombines TRBV15 with TRBJ2-5; 11 nucleotides line up with TRBD1. The V segment lost 0 bases and the J segment 5 bases; nucleotides outside the gene matches: 5. The V gene's germline CDR1 is LNHNV and CDR2 YYDKDF (reference sequence). The CDR3 covers 16 residues. The CDR3 here is CATSRDRTGGGETQYF. DNA for the CDR3: TGTGCCACCAGCAGAGACCGGACAGGGGGCGGGGAGACCCAGTACTTC.

This sequence joins TRBV7-9 and TRBJ1-5; D is unclear. Deletions cut 5 bases from V and 3 bases from J, with 11 bases between. The CDR3 has 14 residues. Germline assignment: CDR1 SEHNR and CDR2 FQNEAQ (reference sequence). This CDR3 reads CASSERLDNQPQHF. In nucleotides, the CDR3 is TGTGCCAGCAGCGAAAGACTGGACAATCAGCCCCAGCATTTT.

The chain recombines TRBV7-2 with TRBJ2-3; D might be TRBD2 (6 bases). The V end lost 3 bases, the J end lost 0 bases, and 13 bases lay between the germline ends. CDR3 length: 16 residues. The germline gives CDR1 SGHTA, CDR2 FQGNSA. The CDR3 nucleotides read TGTGCCAGCAGCTTCGACGGGGCGGGAAGCACAGATACGCAGTATTTT. As protein: CASSFDGAGSTDTQYF.

The chain is built from TRBV7-6 and TRBJ2-7; TRBD1 might be the D (8 bases). CDR1 is SGHVS, CDR2 FNYEAQ, per germline. The CDR3 consists of 14 residues. Trimming left V 5 bases short and J 5 bases short, with 16 bases between. The CDR3 protein is CASSVTGGVDEQYF. The CDR3 DNA reads as TGTGCCAGCAGCGTTACAGGGGGGGTCGACGAGCAGTACTTC.

J is TRBJ1-5 and V is TRBV29-1; no reliable D call. This CDR3 has 12 amino acids. Germline V gene sequence: CDR1 SQVTM, CDR2 ANQGSEA. The V gene lost 4 bases and the J gene lost 4 bases, with 8 bases spanning the gap. The DNA of the CDR3 is TGCAGCGTTGTTGCGGGGAATCAGCCCCAGCATTTT. This gives the protein CSVVAGNQPQHF.

The chain is built from TRBV5-1 and TRBJ1-1, with 9 bases lining up with TRBD1. This CDR3 has 16 amino acids. Losses at the gene ends were 2 bases for V and 4 bases for J; bases not matched to a gene: 9. CDR1 and CDR2 (germline): SGHRS, YFSETQ. CDR3 sequence reads: CASSFEWTGVGTEAFF. The CDR3 nucleotides are TGCGCCAGCAGCTTCGAGTGGACAGGGGTGGGCACTGAAGCTTTCTTT.

CDR3 sequence (DNA): TGTGCCAGCAGTTTGACAGGACCGTGGGACTACGAGCAGTACTTC. This gives the protein CASSLTGPWDYEQYF. This chain uses TRBV6-5 with TRBJ2-7; TRBD1 might be the D (6 bases). V was clipped by 4 bases and J by 3 bases, with 16 bases between them. The germline V gene encodes CDR1 MNHEY and CDR2 SVGAGI. The CDR3 is 15 amino acids.

The rearrangement uses TRBV18 and TRBJ2-3; D possibly corresponds to TRBD1 (6 bases). Between the trimmed V and J ends, which lost 5 bases and 5 bases, there was a span of 11 bases. The CDR3 is 13 amino acids. CDR1 is KGHSH, CDR2 LQKENI, per germline. CDR3 region: CASSETGKDTQYF. The DNA for the CDR3 is TGTGCCAGCTCAGAAACAGGGAAAGATACGCAGTATTTT.

The gene calls are TRBV9 and TRBJ2-3; a weak D match, TRBD2 (7 bases). V was clipped by 0 bases and J by 2 bases, with 19 bases between them. The CDR3 is 18 residues long. Germline lookup yields CDR1 SGDLS and CDR2 YYNGEE. In DNA form, the CDR3 reads TGTGCCAGCAGCGTAGCTGGAGGGGGGGCAATGCTCACAGATACGCAGTATTTT. Its protein product is CASSVAGGGAMLTDTQYF.

The chain uses TRBV2 and TRBJ1-2; 11 bases fit TRBD1. Losses at the gene ends were 5 bases for V and 7 bases for J; bases not matched to a gene: 9. The length of the CDR3 is 15 residues. Looked up from germline, CDR1 is SNHLY and CDR2 is FYNNEI. In nucleotides, the CDR3 is TGTGCCAGCAGTTTTTCCGGGACAGGGGGAGGTGGCTACACCTTC. As protein: CASSFSGTGGGGYTF.

This sequence joins TRBV4-2 and TRBJ2-1; 7 bases map to TRBD1. V lost 0 bases to trimming and J lost 0 bases; unmatched junction nucleotides: 11. The CDR3 contains 19 residues. Germline values: CDR1 LGHNA, CDR2 YNFKEQ. The CDR3 DNA sequence: TGTGCCAGCAGCCAAGAGGGGCCCGGGACAGCTACCTCCTACAATGAGCAGTTCTTC. Encoded protein: CASSQEGPGTATSYNEQFF.

This chain joins TRBV7-3 and TRBJ2-1, with 10 bases fitting TRBD1. The CDR3 contains 13 residues. The germline V gene has CDR1 SGHTA and CDR2 FQGTGA. V trimming: 2 bases; J trimming: 10 bases; junction bases outside the gene matches: 2. The CDR3: CASSLGTGDEQFF. The CDR3 coding sequence is TGTGCCAGCAGCTTAGGGACAGGGGACGAGCAGTTCTTC.

The chain is built from TRBV7-8 and TRBJ2-7, with D unresolved. From germline, CDR1 is SGHVS and CDR2 FQNEAQ. The germline V and J ends were trimmed by 3 bases and 2 bases, with 14 bases remaining between them. The CDR3 totals 15 residues. CDR3 sequence reads: CASSFGQFPPYEQYF. The CDR3 DNA reads as TGTGCCAGCAGCTTCGGGCAGTTCCCCCCCTACGAGCAGTACTTC. The full variable domain, rest sourced from reference TRBV7-8 and TRBJ2-7, is GAGVSQSPRYKVAKRGQDVALRCDPISGHVSLFWYQQALGQGPEFLTYFQNEAQLDKSGLPSDRFFAERPEGSVSTLKIQRTQQEDSAVYLCASSFGQFPPYEQYFGPGTRLTVT.

The CDR3 sequence is CASSRQGYEQYF. The CDR3 region has the DNA TGTGCCAGCAGCCGACAGGGCTACGAGCAGTACTTC. This chain uses TRBV14 with TRBJ2-7; 7 bases are a match to TRBD1. CDR3 length: 12 residues. V dropped 4 bases and J dropped 3; count of bases not matched to a gene: 0. Germline CDR1 reads SGHDN; CDR2 reads FVKESK. Combining the CDR3 with reference TRBV14 and TRBJ2-7 gives the whole variable domain EAGVTQFPSHSVIEKGQTVTLRCDPISGHDNLYWYRRVMGKEIKFLLHFVKESKQDESGMPNNRFLAERTGGTYSTLKVQPAELEDSGVYFCASSRQGYEQYFGPGTRLTVT.

This rearrangement joins TRBV30 to TRBJ2-5; a possible D gene is TRBD2 (6 bases). The V end lost 6 bases, the J end lost 5 bases, and 16 bases lay between the germline ends. This CDR3 is built from 13 residues. Germline V CDR1 and CDR2: GTSNPN, SVGIG (reference sequence). The DNA for the CDR3 is TGTGCCTGTTCCCAGGACGGGAGCGAGACCCAGTACTTC. It specifies CACSQDGSETQYF. The variable domain in full, completed from reference TRBV30 and TRBJ2-5, reads SQTIHQWPATLVQPVGSPLSLECTVEGTSNPNLYWYRQAAGRGLQLLFYSVGIGQISSEVPQNLSASRPQDRQFILSSKKLLLSDSGFYLCACSQDGSETQYFGPGTRLLVL.

This clone was seen just once. This chain connects TRBV18 to TRBJ1-4, with 10 bases lining up with TRBD1. The V segment lost 3 bases and the J segment 13 bases; nucleotides outside the gene matches: 2. Germline CDR1 is KGHSH and CDR2 is LQKENI. CDR3 size: 12 residues. In nucleotides, the CDR3 is TGTGCCAGCTCACCGGGACAGGGGACACTGTTTTTT. Its protein product is CASSPGQGTLFF.

This chain connects TRBV5-6 to TRBJ2-1; 12 bases map to TRBD2. Germline loops: CDR1 SGHDT, CDR2 YYEEEE. V gave up 2 bases and J gave up 16 bases; unmatched junction bases: 13. The length of the CDR3 is 15 residues. This CDR3 is CASSFWGLAGGPGFF. CDR3 nucleotide sequence: TGTGCCAGCAGCTTTTGGGGGCTAGCGGGGGGGCCTGGTTTCTTC.

The rearrangement joins TRBV2 to TRBJ1-2, with TRBD1 matching 8 bases. Germline V CDR1 and CDR2: SNHLY, FYNNEI. There are 14 residues in the CDR3. The J segment lost 8 bases and the V segment lost 3 bases, leaving 8 bases of the junction unmatched. CDR3 amino acids: CASSDSAGGKGYTF. CDR3 nucleotides: TGTGCCAGCAGTGATTCCGCAGGGGGCAAGGGCTACACCTTC.

V gene TRBV13 combines with J gene TRBJ1-5; unclear D gene. Looked up from germline, CDR1 is PRHDT and CDR2 is FYEKMQ (reference sequence). This CDR3 is built from 15 residues. Trimming left V 5 bases short and J 0 bases short, with 11 bases between. CDR3 sequence: CASSLGPLSNQPQHF. CDR3 bases: TGTGCCAGCAGCCTCGGTCCTCTTAGCAATCAGCCCCAGCATTTT.

The chain carries TRBV14 and TRBJ1-1; D unresolved. The germline V gene has CDR1 SGHDN and CDR2 FVKESK. This CDR3 contains 13 residues. V lost 3 bases and J 1 base, leaving 6 bases between the germline ends. CDR3 nucleotide sequence: TGTGCCAGCAGCCAGACCAAGAACACTGAAGCTTTCTTT. Amino acid sequence: CASSQTKNTEAFF.

J is TRBJ2-1 and V is TRBV5-5; D gene ambiguous. V was pared by 0 bases and J by 13 bases, with 11 bases between. The germline gives CDR1 SGHKS, CDR2 YYEKEE (reference sequence). This CDR3 is built from 12 residues. CDR3 nucleotide sequence: TGTGCCAGCAGCTTGGCTGGGGAATTTCAGTTCTTC. Protein product: CASSLAGEFQFF. Full variable domain (remainder filled in from reference TRBV5-5 and TRBJ2-1): DAGVTQSPTHLIKTRGQQVTLRCSPISGHKSVSWYQQVLGQGPQFIFQYYEKEERGRGNFPDRFSARQFPNYSSELNVNALLLGDSALYLCASSLAGEFQFFGPGTRLTVL.

V gene TRBV30 combines with J gene TRBJ1-2, with 10 positions matching TRBD1. CDR3 length: 13 residues. V gave up 4 bases and J gave up 5 bases; unmatched junction bases: 4. Germline CDR1 reads GTSNPN; CDR2 reads SVGIG (reference sequence). The CDR3 is CAWTRTGGYGYTF. As DNA, the CDR3 is TGTGCCTGGACCCGGACAGGGGGATATGGCTACACCTTC.

The J gene is TRBJ2-3, the V gene TRBV5-6, with TRBD2 identical over 8 bases. CDR3 length equals 16 residues. The V and J ends lost 3 bases and 2 bases, in that order; junction bases with no gene match: 8. CDR1 SGHDT and CDR2 YYEEEE come from the germline V gene. CDR3 bases: TGTGCCAGCAGCTGGGCCTCCGGGGGGGACACAGATACGCAGTATTTT. Translated, it gives CASSWASGGDTDTQYF.

The genes are TRBV6-6 and TRBJ2-1, with D possibly matching TRBD2 (5 bases). The V end lost 4 bases, the J end lost 0 bases, and 13 bases lay between the germline ends. CDR1 MNHNY and CDR2 SVGAGI come from the germline V gene (reference sequence). The CDR3 contains 16 residues. CDR3 bases: TGTGCCAGCAGTTTAGGACTTACGAGCTCCTACAATGAGCAGTTCTTC. Translation: CASSLGLTSSYNEQFF.

The chain combines TRBV18 with TRBJ1-6, with unresolved D. The CDR3 runs 13 residues. Looked up from germline, CDR1 is KGHSH and CDR2 is LQKENI. The V and J ends lost 1 base and 9 bases respectively, with 7 bases between them. In DNA form, the CDR3 reads TGTGCCAGCTCACCACGGGATTCTTCACCCCTCCACTTT. It specifies CASSPRDSSPLHF.

The V gene is TRBV10-2, the J gene TRBJ1-5, with 8 bases that match TRBD1. Per the germline V gene, CDR1 is WSHSY and CDR2 is SAAADI. This CDR3 comprises 14 residues. The ends lost 7 bases at V and 5 bases at J; junction bases unmatched: 7. This chain's CDR3 is CASNWTGRDQPQHF. The CDR3 nucleotides are TGCGCCAGCAACTGGACAGGGAGGGATCAGCCCCAGCATTTT.

Only one count was recorded for this clone. The gene calls are TRBV6-6 and TRBJ1-4, with TRBD1 identical over 9 bases. Germline loops: CDR1 MNHNY, CDR2 SVGAGI (reference sequence). After removal of 2 bases from V and 6 bases from J, the junction contained 1 base not matched to a gene. CDR3 size: 14 residues. CDR3 sequence: CASSYRDRDEKLFF. The CDR3 bases are TGTGCCAGCAGTTACAGGGACAGGGATGAAAAACTGTTTTTT.